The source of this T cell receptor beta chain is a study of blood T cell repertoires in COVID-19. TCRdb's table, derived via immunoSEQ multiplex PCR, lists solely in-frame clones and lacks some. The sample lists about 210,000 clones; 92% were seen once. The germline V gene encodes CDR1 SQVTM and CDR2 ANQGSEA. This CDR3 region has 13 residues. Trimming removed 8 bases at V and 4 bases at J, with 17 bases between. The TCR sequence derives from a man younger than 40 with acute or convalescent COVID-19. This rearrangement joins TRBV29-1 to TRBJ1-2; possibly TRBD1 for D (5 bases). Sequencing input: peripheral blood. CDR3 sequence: CSTSFGQGYGYTF. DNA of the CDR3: TGCAGCACCTCCTTCGGGCAGGGCTATGGCTACACCTTC.